This T cell receptor beta chain came from a study of blood T cell repertoires in COVID-19 (dated by TCRdb to 2018 to 2021). A note on the overall study: Samples covering the acute and convalescent phases of COVID-19 were provided by collaborators in the United States, Italy and Spain. The material from the prospective study consisted of cDNA or gDNA derived from T cells, B-cell-depleted T cells, or PBMCs. The dataset comprised deeply sampled blood TCRbeta repertoires from subjects exposed to, actively infected with, or recovered from COVID-19. The repertoires were made available in a free public database intended to serve as a resource for research on the immune response to SARS-CoV-2. The samples were drawn from two sources: the first 160 participants of the ongoing ImmuneRACE study, and 950 to 1,500 subjects contributed by 6 global collaborators. The sample metadata nearly always contained a de-identified subject ID, COVID-19 status, age in years and sex. Where HLA class I and class II types were available, the types were taken from metadata supplied by the sample provider, not from assay-based typing.

Each collaborating institution followed its own protocols to collect whole blood in K2EDTA tubes. For TCRbeta analysis, collaborator samples were shipped as frozen whole blood, as isolated PBMCs, or as DNA extracted from either sample type. V is shortened by 5 bases, J by 3 bases, and the region joining them spans 13 bases. CDR1 SNHLY and CDR2 FYNNEI were looked up in the germline V gene. The CDR3, from cysteine to phenylalanine, totals 15 residues. Kept here is only the CDR3 DNA, which spans 45 bases and is read in frame from base 1. TCRbeta CDR3 regions were amplified from genomic DNA by means of the immunoSEQ Assay, a bias-controlled multiplex PCR. The study's own analysis went as follows. The number of nucleated cells in each sample was estimated by amplification of reference gene primers within the assay. Sequence reads were collapsed and filtered to measure the absolute abundance of every unique TCRbeta CDR3 rearrangement. For each sample, productive Simpson clonality was calculated as the square root of Simpson's diversity index across productive rearrangements. TCRdb re-hosts the immuneACCESS table, in-frame sequences only. Its copies lack some clones; in the studies checked, an unresolved V gene accounts for under half of them, and the cause for the rest is not known. The D gene and trimming were derived from the DNA, and the V and J assignments and clone size from that table. Counted in this sample were around 270,000 clones; around nine tenths of them appeared once. The biggest ten clones account for approximately 0.84% of the sample.

On this clone: Which antigen it targets is not known. No base quality values were provided; no much bigger clone lies one nucleotide off.

General study outcomes and caveats: The quantity of clinical and demographic metadata differed by source and by participant and was supplied without curation.

The sample taken for sequencing was peripheral blood. The chain links TRBV2 with TRBJ1-4, with the D gene call left open. The source is a man aged 25 to 45 with acute or convalescent COVID-19. This receptor carries the CDR3 CASSRTSGANEKLFF. The bases are TGTGCCAGCAGTCGCACGAGTGGAGCTAATGAAAAACTGTTTTTT.